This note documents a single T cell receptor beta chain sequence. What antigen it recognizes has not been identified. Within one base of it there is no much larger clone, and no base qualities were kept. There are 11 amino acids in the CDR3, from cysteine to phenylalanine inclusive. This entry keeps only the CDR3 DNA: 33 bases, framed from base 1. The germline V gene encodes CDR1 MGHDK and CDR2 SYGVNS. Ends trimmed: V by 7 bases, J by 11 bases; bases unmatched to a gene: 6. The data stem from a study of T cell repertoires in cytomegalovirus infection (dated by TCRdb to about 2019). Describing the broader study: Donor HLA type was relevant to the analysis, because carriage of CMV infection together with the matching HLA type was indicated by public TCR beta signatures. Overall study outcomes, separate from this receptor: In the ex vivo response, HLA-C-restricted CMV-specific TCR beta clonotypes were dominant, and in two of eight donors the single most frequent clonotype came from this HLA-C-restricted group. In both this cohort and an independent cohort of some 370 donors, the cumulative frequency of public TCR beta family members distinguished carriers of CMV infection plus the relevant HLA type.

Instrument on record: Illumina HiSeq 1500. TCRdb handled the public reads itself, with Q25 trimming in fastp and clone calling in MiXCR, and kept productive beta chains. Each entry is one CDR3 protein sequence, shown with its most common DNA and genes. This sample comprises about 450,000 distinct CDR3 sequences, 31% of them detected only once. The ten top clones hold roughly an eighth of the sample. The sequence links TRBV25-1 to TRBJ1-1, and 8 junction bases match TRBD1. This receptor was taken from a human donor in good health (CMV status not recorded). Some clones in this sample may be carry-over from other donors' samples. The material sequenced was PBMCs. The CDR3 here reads CASNQDRDAFF. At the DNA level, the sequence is TGTGCCAGCAATCAGGACAGGGATGCTTTCTTT. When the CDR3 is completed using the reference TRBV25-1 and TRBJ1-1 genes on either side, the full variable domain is EADIYQTPRYLVIGTGKKITLECSQTMGHDKMYWYQQDPGMELHLIHYSYGVNSTEKGDLSSESTVSRIRTEHFPLTLESARPSHTSQYLCASNQDRDAFFGQGTRLTVV.